The clone carrying this T cell receptor (beta chain) was observed once. The germline V gene has CDR1 SGHAT and CDR2 FQNNGV. The V gene lost 4 bases and the J gene lost 1 base, with 11 bases spanning the gap. This CDR3 has 14 residues. This sample is part of a study of blood T cell repertoires in COVID-19. Across the study: Italy, Spain and the United States were the sources of the convalescent and acute COVID-19 samples. From T cells, B-cell-depleted T cells, or PBMCs came the material, which was cDNA or gDNA.

Only in-frame clones appear in the TCRdb table, and some are missing; sequencing was by immunoSEQ multiplex PCR. The sample yields roughly 220,000 clones, more than 80% seen once. Seattle cases were enrolled at active infection and followed longitudinally. Input material: peripheral blood. V is TRBV11-2 and J is TRBJ2-7, with D maybe TRBD2 (6 bases). The sequence derives from a woman of 80 years or more with COVID-19, enrolled during active disease. The CDR3 sequence: CASSSVADSYEQYF. The CDR3 DNA sequence: TGTGCCAGCAGCTCCGTAGCGGATTCCTACGAGCAGTACTTC.